There are a few counts of the clone carrying this T cell receptor beta chain. Its target is unknown. In TCRdb, the 5' RACE reads were re-called with MiXCR into one record per CDR3 protein. The sample shows hundreds of thousands of distinct CDR3 sequences, 9% to 15% of them seen only once. This entry belongs to a study of T cells after yellow fever vaccination. Looking at the study overall: SMART-Seq v4 Ultra Low Input prepared the low-cell-number fractions.

Study-level points and caveats: Booster samples showed a return of most primary-vaccination clones (almost 97% CD4, around 85% CD8).

Germline V gives CDR1 SGDLS, CDR2 YYNGEE. CDR3 length: 15 residues. Trimming took 4 bases from V and 0 from J; bases not matched to a gene: 4. The sample was PBMCs, taken on the day of the yellow fever booster vaccination. The chain links TRBV9 to TRBJ2-1; 7 bases agree with TRBD2. This sequence was found in a man in his thirties or forties who received the YFV17D yellow fever vaccine. In nucleotides, the CDR3 is TGTGCCAGCAGCAGGGTAGCGGGCTCCTACAATGAGCAGTTCTTC. Translation: CASSRVAGSYNEQFF.